The rows below give T cell receptor beta chains drawn from one sample of a study of CD8+CD57+ T cells in acquired aplastic anemia. TCRdb re-called the reads with MiXCR, one entry per CDR3 protein. The data contain 100,000 to 150,000 distinct CDR3 sequences, 48% of them singletons. Sequencing used sorted CD4+, CD8+, or CD8+CD57+ T cells (not recorded which) from PBMCs. Receptors originate from a human donor in good health, serving as a control. Each CDR3 is given with its conserved first and last residue. D genes are given only for firm matches. Only part of the rows carry a size: once, few, many, or a class if the clone is expanded.

TRBD1,TRBJ1-6,NA,TRBV6-4,TGTGCCAGCAGTGAACTGGGCAGGGGGGATTCACCCCTCCACTTT,CASSELGRGDSPLHF
NA,TRBJ1-1,many,TRBV29-1,TGCACAATTACCAGGGTCACTGAAGCTTTCTTT,CTITRVTEAFF
NA,TRBJ1-6,many,TRBV2,TGTGCCAGCAGTGAAAGAGGGCCGGGGAATAATTCACCCCTCCACTTT,CASSERGPGNNSPLHF
NA,TRBJ1-1,few,TRBV28,TGTGCCAGCAGTTTACCTTCGACAGCCAACACTGAAGCTTTCTTT,CASSLPSTANTEAFF
TRBD2,TRBJ2-3,NA,TRBV9,TGTGCCGGCAGTTTAAGACTAGCGGGAGTCACAGATACGCAGTATTTT,CAGSLRLAGVTDTQYF
NA,TRBJ1-4,NA,TRBV2,TGTGCCAGCAGTGGGGCGGGGGCAACTAATGAAAAACTGTTTTTT,CASSGAGATNEKLFF
NA,TRBJ1-5,many,TRBV20-1,TGCAGTGCTAGTAGGGCAGTTAGCAATCAGCCCCAGCATTTT,CSASRAVSNQPQHF
TRBD1,TRBJ1-2,NA,TRBV28,TGTGCCAGCAGCCCCGGCGGGACAGGCTATGGCTACACCTTC,CASSPGGTGYGYTF
TRBD1,TRBJ2-1,NA,TRBV19,TGTGCCAGTAGTAAAAAGACAGGGGCTTTGGGTGAGCAGTTCTTC,CASSKKTGALGEQFF
NA,TRBJ1-2,NA,TRBV5-1,TGCGCCAGCAGCTTGGAAGGGGTGGTAGGCTATGGCTACACCTTC,CASSLEGVVGYGYTF
NA,TRBJ1-1,once,TRBV7-2,TGTGCCAGCAGCTCCAGTAGGGTCACTGAAGCTTTCTTT,CASSSSRVTEAFF
TRBD1,TRBJ2-5,many,TRBV20-1,TGCAGTGCCACCCTGGACAGGGGATCTCAGTACTTC,CSATLDRGSQYF
NA,TRBJ1-2,many,TRBV7-9,TGTGCCAGCAGCCCATGGCAGGCGGGGGACTATGGCTACACCTTC,CASSPWQAGDYGYTF
NA,TRBJ1-2,NA,TRBV7-9,TGTGCCAGCAACAACTACTATGGCTACACCTTC,CASNNYYGYTF
NA,TRBJ2-5,many,TRBV20-1,TGCAGTGCTAGAGATGTGGCACAAGAGACCCAGTACTTC,CSARDVAQETQYF
TRBD1,TRBJ2-7,NA,TRBV29-1,TGCAGCGTTGAAGCCGGCCGGGGACAGGGGTACGAGCAGTACTTC,CSVEAGRGQGYEQYF
TRBD1,TRBJ1-1,NA,TRBV15,TGTGCCACCAGCAGGGGAGGGGGCCCTGAAGCTTTCTTT,CATSRGGGPEAFF
NA,TRBJ2-7,NA,TRBV5-1,TGCGCCAGCAGTCCAGCAAGGGACTTACCCTACGAGCAGTACTTC,CASSPARDLPYEQYF
NA,TRBJ2-7,many,TRBV27,TGTGCCAGCAGACTTACAGTTACCCCCTCCTACGAGCAGTACTTC,CASRLTVTPSYEQYF
NA,TRBJ2-5,many,TRBV7-3,TGTGCCAGCAGCTTAAATAGGGTTGGAGAGACCCAGTACTTC,CASSLNRVGETQYF
TRBD1,TRBJ2-2,NA,TRBV7-6,TGTGCCAGCAGCTCCAGACAGGGGGAAGGCGGGGAGCTGTTTTTT,CASSSRQGEGGELFF
NA,TRBJ1-6,many,TRBV6-5,TGTGCCAGCAGTTCCCCAGGGGATTCACCCCTCCACTTT,CASSSPGDSPLHF
NA,TRBJ2-7,many,TRBV4-2,TGTGCCAGCAGCCAAGGCACGATGTCCTACGAGCAGTACTTC,CASSQGTMSYEQYF
NA,TRBJ2-1,many,TRBV7-7,TGTGCCAGCAGCTTAAATGATCTAGAAAGAAATGAGCAGTTCTTC,CASSLNDLERNEQFF
TRBD1,TRBJ1-1,NA,TRBV2,TGTGCCAGCAGTGAAAACAGGGGCAAGTCTGAAGCTTTCTTT,CASSENRGKSEAFF
NA,TRBJ2-7,NA,TRBV15,TGTGCCACCAGCAGGAGAATGGGGGGGCAGGACGAGCAGTACTTC,CATSRRMGGQDEQYF
TRBD1,TRBJ2-7,NA,TRBV10-3,TGTGCCATCAGTACCGGGACAGGGGTCAATGAGCAGTACTTC,CAISTGTGVNEQYF
NA,TRBJ2-4,many,TRBV5-1,TGCGCCAGCAGCCCCGGGGGTTCGGAAAACATTCAGTACTTC,CASSPGGSENIQYF
NA,TRBJ2-2,few,TRBV6-2/TRBV6-3,TGTGCCAGCAGTTACTCGAGGTCACAGATTAACACCGGGGAGCTGTTTTTT,CASSYSRSQINTGELFF
TRBD2,TRBJ2-5,NA,TRBV7-9,TGTGCCAGCAGACGCTCTAGCGGGGGGGAGGAAAAGACCCAGTACTTC,CASRRSSGGEEKTQYF
TRBD2,TRBJ2-5,many,TRBV20-1,TGCAGTGCTAGAGTACTAGCGGGGGACAAAGAGACCCAGTACTTC,CSARVLAGDKETQYF
TRBD1,TRBJ2-7,NA,TRBV7-9,TGTGCCAGCAGCCACACAGGGGGCGAGCAGTACTTC,CASSHTGGEQYF
NA,TRBJ1-5,NA,TRBV10-3,TGTGCCATCAGTGAGTCGCAGGGGATCGTGGGGTTGGGGCAGGGTGGTAATCAGCCCCAGCATTTT,CAISESQGIVGLGQGGNQPQHF
NA,TRBJ2-5,NA,TRBV15,TGTGCCACCAGTCTCCTTGAAGAGACCCAGTACTTC,CATSLLEETQYF
NA,TRBJ2-7,many,TRBV6-1,TGTGCCAGCAGCCCAGCGGTCGAGCAGTACTTC,CASSPAVEQYF
TRBD2,TRBJ2-5,few,TRBV24-1,TGTGCCACGTCACCGGGGACTAGCGGGGGGGCGTTGGAGACCCAGTACTTC,CATSPGTSGGALETQYF
NA,TRBJ1-2,NA,TRBV29-1,TGCAGCGTTGAGGCAGGGGATAACTATGGCTACACCTTC,CSVEAGDNYGYTF
TRBD1,TRBJ1-2,NA,TRBV20-1,TGCAGTGCTGACAAGGACAGGGACCATGGCTACACCTTC,CSADKDRDHGYTF